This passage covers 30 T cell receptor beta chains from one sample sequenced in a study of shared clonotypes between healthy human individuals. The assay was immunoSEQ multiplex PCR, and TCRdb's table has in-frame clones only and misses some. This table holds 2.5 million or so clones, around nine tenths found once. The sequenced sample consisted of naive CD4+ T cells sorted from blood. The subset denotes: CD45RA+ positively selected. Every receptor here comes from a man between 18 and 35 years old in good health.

The CDR3 spells CASSSVGLGGLNIQYF. The CDR3 DNA reads TGTGCCAGCAGTTCCGTTGGGCTGGGGGGACTAAACATTCAGTACTTC. The rearrangement links TRBV28 to TRBJ2-4; the D gene is possibly TRBD2 (6 bases). V lost 4 bases, J lost 6 bases, and 19 bases lay in between. The germline CDR1 and CDR2 sequences are MDHEN and SYDVKM. The CDR3 is 16 residues long.

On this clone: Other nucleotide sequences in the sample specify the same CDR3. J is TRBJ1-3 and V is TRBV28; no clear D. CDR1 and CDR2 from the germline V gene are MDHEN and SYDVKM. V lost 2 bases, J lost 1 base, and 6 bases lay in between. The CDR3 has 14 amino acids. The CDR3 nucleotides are TGTGCCAGCAGTTTAAGAGGGTCTGGAAACACCATATATTTT. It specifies CASSLRGSGNTIYF.

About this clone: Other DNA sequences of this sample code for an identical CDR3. The CDR3 bases are TGTGCCAGCAGCTTAGTGACATACAATGAGCAGTTCTTC. Translating gives CASSLVTYNEQFF. V gene TRBV7-9 combines with J gene TRBJ2-1; no firm D call. This CDR3 region has 13 residues. Germline V gene data show CDR1 as SEHNR and CDR2 as FQNEAQ (reference sequence). The ends were cut back, 1 base at V and 4 bases at J, with 5 bases in the middle.

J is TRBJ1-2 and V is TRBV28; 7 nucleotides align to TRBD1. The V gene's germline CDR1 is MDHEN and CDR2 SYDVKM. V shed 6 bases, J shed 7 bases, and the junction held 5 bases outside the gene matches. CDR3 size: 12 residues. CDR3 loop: CASRTGSGGYTF. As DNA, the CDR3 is TGTGCCAGCAGGACAGGGTCGGGTGGCTACACCTTC.

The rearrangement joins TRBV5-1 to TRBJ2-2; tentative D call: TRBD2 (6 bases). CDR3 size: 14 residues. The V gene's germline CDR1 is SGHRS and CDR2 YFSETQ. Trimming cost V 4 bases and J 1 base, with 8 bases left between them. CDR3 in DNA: TGCGCCAGCAGCGTTAGCGGGAACACCGGGGAGCTGTTTTTT. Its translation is CASSVSGNTGELFF.

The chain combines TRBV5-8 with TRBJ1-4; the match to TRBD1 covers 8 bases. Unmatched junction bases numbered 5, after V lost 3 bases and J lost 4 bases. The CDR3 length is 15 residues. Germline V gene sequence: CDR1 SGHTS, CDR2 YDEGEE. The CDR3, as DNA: TGTGCCAGCAGCTCCCGGGACAGGAGTAATGAAAAACTGTTTTTT. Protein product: CASSSRDRSNEKLFF.

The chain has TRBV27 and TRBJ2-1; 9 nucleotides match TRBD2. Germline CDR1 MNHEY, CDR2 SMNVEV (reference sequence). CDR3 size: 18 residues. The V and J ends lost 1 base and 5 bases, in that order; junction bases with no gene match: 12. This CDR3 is CASSLFIGAGGPNNEQFF. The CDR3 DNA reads TGTGCCAGCAGTTTATTCATAGGTGCGGGAGGGCCCAACAATGAGCAGTTCTTC.

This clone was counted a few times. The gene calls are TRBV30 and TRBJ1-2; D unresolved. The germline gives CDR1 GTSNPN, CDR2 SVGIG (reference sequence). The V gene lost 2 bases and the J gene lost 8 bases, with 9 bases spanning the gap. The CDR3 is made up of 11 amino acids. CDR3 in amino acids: CAWSYAGGYTF. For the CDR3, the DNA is TGTGCCTGGAGTTATGCGGGGGGCTACACCTTC. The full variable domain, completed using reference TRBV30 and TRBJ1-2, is SQTIHQWPATLVQPVGSPLSLECTVEGTSNPNLYWYRQAAGRGLQLLFYSVGIGQISSEVPQNLSASRPQDRQFILSSKKLLLSDSGFYLCAWSYAGGYTFGSGTRLTVV.

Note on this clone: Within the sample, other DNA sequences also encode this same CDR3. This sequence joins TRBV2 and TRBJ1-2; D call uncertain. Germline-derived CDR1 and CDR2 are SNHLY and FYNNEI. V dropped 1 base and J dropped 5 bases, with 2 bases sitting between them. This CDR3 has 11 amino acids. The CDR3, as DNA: TGTGCCAGCAGTGAAGAGTATGGCTACACCTTC. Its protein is CASSEEYGYTF.

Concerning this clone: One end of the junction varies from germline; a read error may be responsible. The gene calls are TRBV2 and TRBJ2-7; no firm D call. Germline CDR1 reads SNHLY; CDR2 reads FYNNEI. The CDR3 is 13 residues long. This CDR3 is CVSSAEATYEQYF. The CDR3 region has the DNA TGTGTCAGCAGTGCTGAGGCCACCTACGAGCAGTACTTC. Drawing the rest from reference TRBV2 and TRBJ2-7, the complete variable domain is EPEVTQTPSHQVTQMGQEVILRCVPISNHLYFYWYRQILGQKVEFLVSFYNNEISEKSEIFDDQFSVERPDGSNFTLKIRSTKLEDSAMYFCVSSAEATYEQYFGPGTRLTVT.

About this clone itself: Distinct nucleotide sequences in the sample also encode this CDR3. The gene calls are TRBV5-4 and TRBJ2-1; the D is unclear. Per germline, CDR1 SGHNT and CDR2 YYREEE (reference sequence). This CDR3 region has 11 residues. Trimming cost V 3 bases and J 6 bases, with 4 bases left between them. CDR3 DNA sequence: TGTGCCAGCAGCTCTTTCAATGAGCAGTTCTTC. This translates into CASSSFNEQFF.

Here the CDR3 reads CASSQRSTDTQYF. The CDR3 DNA is TGCGCCAGCAGTCAGCGGAGCACAGATACGCAGTATTTT. The chain carries TRBV10-1 and TRBJ2-3; D may be TRBD2 (5 bases). Germline V lookup: CDR1 WNHNN, CDR2 SYGVQD (reference sequence). V gave up 5 bases and J gave up 0 bases, with 6 bases separating them. The CDR3 contains 13 residues.

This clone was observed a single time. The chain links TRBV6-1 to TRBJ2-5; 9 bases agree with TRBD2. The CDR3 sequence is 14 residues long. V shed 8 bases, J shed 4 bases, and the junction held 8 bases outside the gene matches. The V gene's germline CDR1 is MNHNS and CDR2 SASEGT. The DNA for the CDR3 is TGTGCCAGCTGTAGCGGGAGCGGAAGAGAGACCCAGTACTTC. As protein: CASCSGSGRETQYF.

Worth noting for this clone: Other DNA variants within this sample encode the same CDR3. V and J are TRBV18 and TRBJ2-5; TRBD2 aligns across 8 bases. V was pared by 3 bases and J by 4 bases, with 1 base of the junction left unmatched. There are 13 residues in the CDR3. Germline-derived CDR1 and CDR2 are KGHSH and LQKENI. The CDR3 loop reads CASSPTSAETQYF. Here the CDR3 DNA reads TGTGCCAGCTCACCGACTAGCGCAGAGACCCAGTACTTC. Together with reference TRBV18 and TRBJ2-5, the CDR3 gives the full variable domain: NAGVMQNPRHLVRRRGQEARLRCSPMKGHSHVYWYRQLPEEGLKFMVYLQKENIIDESGMPKERFSAEFPKEGPSILRIQQVVRGDSAAYFCASSPTSAETQYFGPGTRLLVL.

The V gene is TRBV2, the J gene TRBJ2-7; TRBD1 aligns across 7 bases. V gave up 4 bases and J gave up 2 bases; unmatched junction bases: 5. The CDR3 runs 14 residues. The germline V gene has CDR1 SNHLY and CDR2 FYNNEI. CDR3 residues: CASSVGDRAYEQYF. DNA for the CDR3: TGTGCCAGCAGTGTTGGGGACAGAGCCTACGAGCAGTACTTC.

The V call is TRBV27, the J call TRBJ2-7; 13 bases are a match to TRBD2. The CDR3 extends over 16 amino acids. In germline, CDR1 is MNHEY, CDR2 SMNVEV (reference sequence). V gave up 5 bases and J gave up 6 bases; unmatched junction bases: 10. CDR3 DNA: TGTGCCAGCAGTCACTCCGGGACTAGCGGGACTCTCGAGCAGTACTTC. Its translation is CASSHSGTSGTLEQYF.

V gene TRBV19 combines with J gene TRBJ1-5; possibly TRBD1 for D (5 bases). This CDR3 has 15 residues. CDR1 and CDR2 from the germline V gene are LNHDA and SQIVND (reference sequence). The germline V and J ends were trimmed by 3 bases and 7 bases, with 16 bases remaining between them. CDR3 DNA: TGTGCCAGTAGTATTTGGGGCCTAAACATACAGCCCCAGCATTTT. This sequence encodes CASSIWGLNIQPQHF.

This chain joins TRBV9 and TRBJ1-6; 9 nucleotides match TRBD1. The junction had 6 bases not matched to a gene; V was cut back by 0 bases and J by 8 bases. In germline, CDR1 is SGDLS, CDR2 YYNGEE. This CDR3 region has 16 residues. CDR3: CASSVGDREHYSPLHF. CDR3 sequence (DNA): TGTGCCAGCAGCGTAGGGGACAGGGAGCATTATTCACCCCTCCACTTT.

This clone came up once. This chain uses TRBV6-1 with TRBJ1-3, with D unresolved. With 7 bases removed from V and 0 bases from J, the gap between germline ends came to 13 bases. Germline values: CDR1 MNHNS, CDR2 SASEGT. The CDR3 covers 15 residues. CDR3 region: CASNGPDNSGNTIYF. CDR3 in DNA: TGTGCCAGCAACGGGCCGGATAACTCTGGAAACACCATATATTTT.

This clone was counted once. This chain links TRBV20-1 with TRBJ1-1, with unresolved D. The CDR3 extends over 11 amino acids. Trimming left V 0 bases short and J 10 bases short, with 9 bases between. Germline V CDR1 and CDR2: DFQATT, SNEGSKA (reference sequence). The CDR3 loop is CSARDRQSAFF. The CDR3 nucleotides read TGCAGTGCTAGAGACAGACAATCAGCTTTCTTT.

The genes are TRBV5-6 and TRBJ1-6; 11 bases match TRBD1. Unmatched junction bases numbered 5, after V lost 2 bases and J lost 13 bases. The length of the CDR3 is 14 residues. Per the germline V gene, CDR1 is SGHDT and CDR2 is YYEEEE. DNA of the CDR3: TGTGCCAGCAGCTTAGGGACAGGGGGGTATCCCCTCCACTTT. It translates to CASSLGTGGYPLHF. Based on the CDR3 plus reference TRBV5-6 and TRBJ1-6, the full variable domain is DAGVTQSPTHLIKTRGQQVTLRCSPKSGHDTVSWYQQALGQGPQFIFQYYEEEERQRGNFPDRFSGHQFPNYSSELNVNALLLGDSALYLCASSLGTGGYPLHFGNGTRLTVT.

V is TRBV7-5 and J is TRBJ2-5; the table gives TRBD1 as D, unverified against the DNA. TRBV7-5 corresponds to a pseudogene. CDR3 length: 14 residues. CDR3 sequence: CARSPRHPQETQYF. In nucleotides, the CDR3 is TGTGCCAGAAGCCCGAGACATCCCCAAGAGACCCAGTACTTC.

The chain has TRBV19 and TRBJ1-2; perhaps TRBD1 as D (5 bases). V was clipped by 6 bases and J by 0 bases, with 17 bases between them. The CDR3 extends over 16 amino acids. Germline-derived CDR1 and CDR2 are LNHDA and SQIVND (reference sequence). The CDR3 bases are TGTGCCAGTAGACCCGGGGCGACGGAAGCTAACTATGGCTACACCTTC. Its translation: CASRPGATEANYGYTF.

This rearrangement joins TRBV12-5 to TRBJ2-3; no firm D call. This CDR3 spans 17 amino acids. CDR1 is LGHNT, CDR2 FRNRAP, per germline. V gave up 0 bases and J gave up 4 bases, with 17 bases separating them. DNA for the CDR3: TGTGCTAGTGGTTTGGTATACGCCCCCGAAGCCGCAGATACGCAGTATTTT. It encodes CASGLVYAPEAADTQYF. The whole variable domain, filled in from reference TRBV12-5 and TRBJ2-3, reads DARVTQTPRHKVTEMGQEVTMRCQPILGHNTVFWYRQTMMQGLELLAYFRNRAPLDDSGMPKDRFSAEMPDATLATLKIQPSEPRDSAVYFCASGLVYAPEAADTQYFGPGTRLTVL.

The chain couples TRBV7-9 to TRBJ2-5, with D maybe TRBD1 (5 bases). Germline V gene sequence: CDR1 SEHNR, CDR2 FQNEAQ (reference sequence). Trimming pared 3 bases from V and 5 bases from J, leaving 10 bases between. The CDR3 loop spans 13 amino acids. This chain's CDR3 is CASSFSGKETQYF. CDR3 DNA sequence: TGTGCCAGCAGCTTTTCAGGGAAGGAGACCCAGTACTTC.

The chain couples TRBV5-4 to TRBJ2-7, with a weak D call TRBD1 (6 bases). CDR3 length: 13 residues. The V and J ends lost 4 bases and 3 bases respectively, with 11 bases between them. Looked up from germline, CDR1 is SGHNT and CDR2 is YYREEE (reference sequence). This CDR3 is CASSPDRLYEQYF. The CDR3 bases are TGTGCCAGCAGCCCGGACAGACTCTACGAGCAGTACTTC.

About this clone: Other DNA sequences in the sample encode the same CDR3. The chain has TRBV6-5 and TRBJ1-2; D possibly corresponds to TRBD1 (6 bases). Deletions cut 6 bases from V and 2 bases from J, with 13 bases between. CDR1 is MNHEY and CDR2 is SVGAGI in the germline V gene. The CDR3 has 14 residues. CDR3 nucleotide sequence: TGTGCCAGCAGCCGAGGACAGTCGAACTATGGCTACACCTTC. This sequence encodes CASSRGQSNYGYTF.

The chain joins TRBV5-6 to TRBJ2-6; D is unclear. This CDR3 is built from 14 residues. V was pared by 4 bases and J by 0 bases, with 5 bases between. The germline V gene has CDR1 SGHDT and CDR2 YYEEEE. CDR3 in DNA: TGTGCCAGCAGCCTGGACTCTGGGGCCAACGTCCTGACTTTC. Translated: CASSLDSGANVLTF.

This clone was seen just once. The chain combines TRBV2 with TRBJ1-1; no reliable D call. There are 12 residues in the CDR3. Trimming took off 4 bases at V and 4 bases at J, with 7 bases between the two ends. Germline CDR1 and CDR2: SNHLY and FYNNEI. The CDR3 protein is CASSGRTTEAFF. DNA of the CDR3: TGTGCCAGCAGTGGGAGGACCACTGAAGCTTTCTTT.

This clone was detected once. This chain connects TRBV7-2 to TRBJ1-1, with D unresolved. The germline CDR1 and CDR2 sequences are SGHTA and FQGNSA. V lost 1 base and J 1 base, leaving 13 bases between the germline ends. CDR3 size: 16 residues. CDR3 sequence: CASSLDSRVGNTEAFF. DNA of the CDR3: TGTGCCAGCAGCTTAGATTCCCGGGTGGGGAACACTGAAGCTTTCTTT.